The rows below give T cell receptor beta chains drawn from one sample of a study of Ad26.COV2.S vaccination and SARS-CoV-2 variants. The method was immunoSEQ multiplex PCR; TCRdb's version includes in-frame clones alone and lacks a portion of them. The repertoire includes approximately 250,000 clones, around 88% of them detected once, and just under 3% sits in the top ten. The material sequenced was peripheral blood, taken in a trial of Ad26.COV2.S vaccine versus placebo. These receptor sequences come from a person aged 18-65 years who received the Ad26.COV2.S COVID-19 vaccine or a placebo. Both conserved end residues are part of each CDR3.

cdr3_length j_call v_call cdr3_aa
14 TRBJ1-2 TRBV30 CAWSKEGDSYGYTF
16 TRBJ2-4 TRBV7-2 CASSPTSGLAKNIQYF
16 TRBJ1-2 TRBV6-2/TRBV6-3 CASSNLNYRENYGYTF
15 TRBJ2-1 TRBV6-5 CASRTGTGSYNEQFF
16 TRBJ1-4 TRBV5-1 CASSRGQRNLNEKLFF
15 TRBJ1-2 TRBV30 CAGKEGQGVVYGYTF
13 TRBJ1-1 TRBV7-9 CASTPSGYTEAFF
14 TRBJ1-2 TRBV7-9 CASSPDGGNYGYTF
13 TRBJ2-7 TRBV18 CASSRGQAYEQYF
15 TRBJ1-5 TRBV2 CASNRQVRGNQPQHF
14 TRBJ1-6 TRBV7-9 CASSLGQKNSPLHF
12 TRBJ2-3 TRBV5-1 CASSLAGDTQYF
15 TRBJ2-5 TRBV7-2 CASSSSRGNQETQYF
14 TRBJ1-3 TRBV5-3 CARTHGRNHGTIYF
14 TRBJ1-6 TRBV4-3 CASSQAAEASPLHF
15 TRBJ1-1 TRBV2 CASSIDRPPNTEAFF